This T cell receptor (beta chain) comes out of a study of shared clonotypes between healthy human individuals. Study-level background: Participating donors consisted of two women and a few men aged 18 to 49.

Measured with immunoSEQ multiplex PCR; TCRdb has only the in-frame clones, and not every one. The sample yields about 2.3 million clones, more than 80% seen once. Details on this clone: The antigen remains unidentified.

V shed 1 base and J shed 7 bases, with 10 bases lying between them. Germline lookup yields CDR1 SGHTA and CDR2 FQGNSA. CDR3 size: 13 residues. General study results and limits: Clonotypes not shared had lower generation probabilities than those common to all four donors. Large depth notwithstanding, sorted-subset sequencing proved incomplete by rarefaction.

The source material was naive CD4+ T cells from PBMCs. Noted subset: CD45RA+ positively selected. The TCR sequence derives from a man between 18 and 29 years old in good health. Some clones in this sample may be carry-over from other donors' samples. The rearrangement uses TRBV7-2 and TRBJ2-5, with D possibly being TRBD1 (5 bases). DNA of the CDR3: TGTGCCAGCAGCTTAGACCAGGGTGGGACCCAGTACTTC. It codes for CASSLDQGGTQYF.